This is a list of T cell receptor beta chains from one sample in a study of technical replicates of blood from a few donors. TCRdb's table, derived via immunoSEQ multiplex PCR, lists solely in-frame clones and lacks some. This sample has roughly 62,000 clones, with about nine tenths found just once. What was sequenced was PBMCs. These TCRs come from a human donor in good health. Some clones in this sample may be carry-over from other donors' samples. Both conserved end residues are part of each CDR3. D genes are given only for firm matches. Only part of the rows carry a size: once, few, many, or a class if the clone is expanded.

cdr3_nt cdr3_aa clone_size d_call j_call v_call
TGTGCCAGCAGTGGAATCTTGCGGAGCACAGATACGCAGTATTTT CASSGILRSTDTQYF NA NA TRBJ2-3 TRBV2
TGTGCCAGCAGCATCACGGGAGCCGCCAATTCACCCCTCCACTTT CASSITGAANSPLHF NA NA TRBJ1-6 TRBV9
TGTGCCAGCTCCGACGGGACAGGCTTTGCCGGGGAGCTGTTTTTT CASSDGTGFAGELFF NA TRBD1 TRBJ2-2 TRBV7-9
TGCGCCAGCAGTCTTAAGGGGTCCGGGGAGCTGTTTTTT CASSLKGSGELFF NA NA TRBJ2-2 TRBV23-1
TGCGCCAGCAGCCAAGGGACAGGGGGAACCTACGAGCAGTACTTC CASSQGTGGTYEQYF NA TRBD1 TRBJ2-7 TRBV4-1
TGTGCCAGCAGCCCCCCGGGACAGGGGGCGCTTAACTATGGCTACACCTTC CASSPPGQGALNYGYTF NA TRBD1 TRBJ1-2 TRBV7-9
TGTGCCAGCAGTACGGGACAGACCGATACGCAGTATTTT CASSTGQTDTQYF NA TRBD1 TRBJ2-3 TRBV6-1
TGTGCCAGCAGCTCTAGCGGGGGGGCGTTTTATTTCCAAGAGACCCAGTACTTC CASSSSGGAFYFQETQYF NA TRBD2 TRBJ2-5 TRBV5-6
TGCGCCAGCAGCTTGGGGACTTTGAACACCGGGGAGCTGTTTTTT CASSLGTLNTGELFF NA NA TRBJ2-2 TRBV5-1
TGTGCCAGCAGCTGGCGGGGGGCGGGAAGCACAGATACGCAGTATTTT CASSWRGAGSTDTQYF NA TRBD2 TRBJ2-3 TRBV7-6
TGTGCCAGCAGCGTAGCGGGTCCCGGGGGTAATGAGCAGTTCTTC CASSVAGPGGNEQFF once NA TRBJ2-1 TRBV9
TGCAGCGCCACGTCAGGGTACACTGAAGCTTTCTTT CSATSGYTEAFF NA NA TRBJ1-1 TRBV29-1
TGTGCCAGCATGCGTAATCCCAAAAGCACAGATACGCAGTATTTT CASMRNPKSTDTQYF NA NA TRBJ2-3 TRBV2
TGTGCCTCGGGAGGGGGGGAAAAAGAGACCCAGTACTTC CASGGGEKETQYF NA TRBD2 TRBJ2-5 TRBV4-2
TGCGCCAGCAGCCAAGATCGGGAGGGGTGGGGCAACTATGGCTACACCTTC CASSQDREGWGNYGYTF once NA TRBJ1-2 TRBV4-3
TGTGCCAGCAGCTTTCGAGAATACGGTGAGCAGTTCTTC CASSFREYGEQFF NA NA TRBJ2-1 TRBV7-7
TGTGCCAGCAGGGACGGGAGAAGGGCAGATACGCAGTATTTT CASRDGRRADTQYF NA NA TRBJ2-3 TRBV6-6
TGTGCCAGCACCCGACAGGGGATAAACATTCAGTACTTC CASTRQGINIQYF NA TRBD1 TRBJ2-4 TRBV7-9
TGTGCCAGCAGTCCTGGGGGGGGTCGGGACGAGCAGTACTTC CASSPGGGRDEQYF NA TRBD2 TRBJ2-7 TRBV9
TGTGCCAGCAGCTTCAGACTGGCAGAAGAGACCCAGTACTTC CASSFRLAEETQYF NA NA TRBJ2-5 TRBV11-2